This TCR beta chain stems from a study of cytomegalovirus exposure and HLA in healthy donors (dated by TCRdb to the late 2010s). Study-wide context: An earlier analysis of approximately 640 of the donors reported 276 Gb of sequence data and 117 million unique TCR beta sequences from about 179 million T cells. Approximately 300 gigabases of sequencing data and around 85 million unique TCR sequences made up an early release that covered around 640 HLA-typed donors. HLA typing included class I and class II loci at four-digit resolution. An earlier analysis of around 540 of the donors applied high-throughput TCR beta sequencing to assess whether each TCR beta V gene segment acted as functional or pseudogenic. Several DR-DQ haplotypes were handled as single units for association and clustering because linkage in the cohort was strong. All discovery cohort repertoires had been generated using a single sequencing platform. To study patterns of TCR occurrence, a later analysis re-analyzed previously published TCR beta repertoires from 600 to 750 donors and added high-resolution HLA genotyping. Among some 410 genotyped donors of the cohort, an average of 235,054 unique TCR beta nucleotide sequences were sequenced per donor, 15% to 20% of them non-productive. In the later analysis, no new phenotypic data were used to find candidate immune exposures; instead, reliance was placed on TCR beta sequences and their occurrence across donors. A later genetic analysis used genome-wide SNP genotypes for 398 of the 666 donors, treating that subset as a discovery cohort. The number of typed donors differed by locus: about 620-630 for A, B, C, DRB1 and DQB1; 500 to 550 for DQA1; fewer than 610 for DPA1; and about 470 for DPB1. Alongside the repertoire data, information on donor age, sex, ethnicity and CMV serostatus was compiled. The study aimed to test whether signatures of past pathogen exposure could be identified by cataloging public T cell receptors. Along with the approximately 650-subject first cohort, a separate validation cohort of roughly 110 different subjects was used. Using immunosequencing, the study profiled T cell repertoires from 500 to 800 subjects and related those repertoires to cytomegalovirus serostatus. The study combined high-throughput TCR immunosequencing, statistical association of individual TCRs with disease status, and machine learning to predict cytomegalovirus infection status. Of the 300 to 450 genotyped donors, roughly 80% fell in the genetic ancestry cluster associated with self-reported Caucasian donors. What the authors observed across the whole study: A later genetic analysis associated a missense DCLRE1C variant with V-gene and J-gene trimming of TCR beta chains, and an independent cohort replicated the association. In the study, some 160 TCR beta chains were listed as associated with cytomegalovirus. A cluster of highly shared sequence variants was judged likely to represent a technical artifact of the sequencing pipeline. According to a later analysis, TCR association rates differed among HLA loci, with DRB1 alleles showing the most associated TCRs and HLA-C alleles showing the fewest. A later analysis found that HLA-associated TCR beta chains were more clonally expanded and had lower generation probabilities than equally common non-associated chains. Only TCR beta chains were sequenced in this cohort, and the absence of alpha or paired-chain data limited detectable features. Roughly uniform sequencing depth across donors was assumed in presence/absence analyses, although this assumption may not hold. Broadly in line with IMGT annotations, most TCR beta V segments showed up in productive rearrangements about 90% or about 30% of the time in an earlier analysis of 450 to 600 of the donors. While some public TCRs were present in many individuals, most TCR sequences turned up only very rarely across donors. For the cohort, immune exposure information was limited to CMV serostatus. Some IMGT-functional V segments, including TRBV6-2 and TRBV6-3, could not be distinguished by the 87-base-pair reads and were therefore excluded. The classifier was reported to diagnose cytomegalovirus status with high specificity and sensitivity in both the original and validation cohorts. When HLA alleles, especially DR and DQ, strongly co-occurred, attributing TCR associations to individual alleles was difficult. Compared with the roughly 600-donor mean, donors in an Asian-associated ancestry cluster had fewer N-insertions in productive TCRs, according to a later genetic analysis. A further reported finding was that TCR beta sequences accurately predicted the HLA-A and HLA-B alleles for most subjects in the first cohort. Because counts were too low, some 16 rarely observed V segments, including chromosome 9 orphons, were excluded from the earlier analysis of some 590 of the donors. According to the authors, the approach could potentially be generalized to other disease states and immunological phenotypes. Most CMV-associated TCR beta chains appeared to be HLA-restricted in a later analysis, and the HLA associations seemed to be driven largely by CMV exposure. In a later analysis, some 17,000 TCR beta sequences were associated with specific HLA alleles at a false discovery rate of 0.05. Several of the top co-occurrence clusters appeared to be linked to parvovirus B19, influenza, CMV and Epstein-Barr virus, according to a later analysis. HLA typing was unavailable for some donors at each locus, so association tests used only the typed subset. A few of the identified cytomegalovirus-associated TCR beta chains were confirmed in vitro to be specific for cytomegalovirus antigens. Linkage disequilibrium might explain the correlated functional status among segregating V segments, but an unknown experimental factor could not be ruled out.

The cohort was made up of 666 healthy bone marrow donors. Cohort members were all nominally healthy when sampled, although unrecorded immune exposures were likely present. The donor tested CMV seropositive, placing the donor among the 290 or so seropositive members of the cohort. A peripheral blood sample was collected from each donor, and TCR beta sequencing was performed on peripheral blood mononuclear cells. Genomic DNA was extracted from the blood cell samples with the Qiagen DNeasy Blood Extraction Kit. As concerns this clone: Its specific antigen is unknown. No per-base quality is available; no much larger clone lies one base away.

Based on the germline V gene, the CDR1 and CDR2 sequences are SGHAT and FQNNGV. Relative to germline, V is missing 1 base and J is missing 10 bases, with 4 bases of the junction outside any gene match. The CDR3 sequence holds 14 residues, the cysteine and phenylalanine included. Only the CDR3 DNA is retained, 42 bases long and in frame from the first base. The library came from the immunoSEQ multiplex PCR assay. For the multiplex PCR, a mixture combining 60 forward primers for TCR Vbeta segments and 13 reverse primers for TCR Jbeta segments was used. The CDR3 region of rearranged TCR beta genes was amplified from genomic DNA by a multiplex PCR assay. Amplified TCR beta libraries were sequenced as 87-base-pair reads on the Illumina HiSeq System. Processing in the source paper ran as follows. Across the roughly 600 repertoires, a later analysis counted roughly 84 million unique TCR beta chains, about 10 million of which were shared by at least two donors. Raw reads were error-corrected and collapsed into unique sequences with a nearest-neighbor algorithm that merged closely related sequences to remove PCR and sequencing errors. Alignment of CDR3 sequences to IMGT reference sequences was used to assign V, D and J gene segments. Each retained sequence needed at least a six-nucleotide match to both a V gene segment and a J gene segment. Rearrangements were called productive when the CDR3 lacked stop codons and stayed in frame with V and J; all others were non-productive. CDR3 was defined according to IMGT convention as the region running from the second conserved V-encoded cysteine to the conserved J-encoded phenylalanine. The earlier analysis of about 590 of the donors excluded sequences that lacked an unambiguous match to a single V gene segment. An earlier analysis of several hundred of the donors classified V segments as functional when productive rearrangements were above 56.7% and as segregating when the standard deviation between donors was above 5%. To diagnose cytomegalovirus status from the catalog of TCR beta chain sequences, a statistical classification framework was built. In a later analysis, TCR nucleotide sequences were compared against IMGT/GENE-DB human TR gene sequences so that V and J genes could be assigned. Using the TCRdist pipeline, a later analysis assigned CDR3 sequences along with most-parsimonious VDJ recombination scenarios. In a later analysis, every TCR beta chain was defined by the combination of its CDR3 amino acid sequence and its V-gene family, and reads without a unique V-gene family were dropped. In a later analysis, 500 to 650 highly shared, low-generation-probability nucleotide sequences were removed to address suspected cross-contamination and a sequencing artifact. In a later analysis, a clonal expansion index for each public chain was calculated from normalized within-repertoire ranks of inferred template counts. In a later analysis, generation probabilities were computed with a VDJ recombination model fitted to out-of-frame rearrangements, and the resulting probabilities were checked against IGoR. A later analysis scored TCR-TCR, TCR-HLA and TCR-CMV co-occurrence with hypergeometric tests, applying a repertoire-size bias correction to TCR pairs. To estimate false discovery rates, a later analysis permuted the HLA or CMV assignments 20 times. A later analysis grouped co-occurring TCRs with DBSCAN, adding TCRdist sequence similarity when clustering within HLA-allele-positive subsets. Co-occurrence clustering excluded repertoires with fewer than 30,000 or more than 120,000 public chains, plus five with anomalous nucleotide sharing. The immuneACCESS repertoire file appears here via TCRdb, limited to in-frame rearrangements. These files lack a portion of the clones; in checked studies, under half of the deficit traces to unresolved V genes, and the cause of the others is not known. The DNA gave D and trimming, while V, J and clone size come from that table. The sample profile shows 200,000 to 250,000 clones; roughly 87% of them were found once. The biggest ten clones account for around 5% of the sample.

This receptor was obtained from a woman between 40 and 55 years old in good health and CMV-seropositive. The sequencing input was PBMCs. The chain uses TRBV11-2 and TRBJ2-7; 13 nucleotides in the junction match TRBD2. The nucleotides are TGTGCCAGCAGCTTAGTTGGGACTAGCGGGGTTCAGTACTTC. This codes for CASSLVGTSGVQYF.